The entry below describes one T cell receptor beta chain. These data are taken from a study of cytomegalovirus exposure and HLA in healthy donors. A multiplex PCR was run with 60 Vbeta primers and 13 Jbeta primers. Sequenced by immunoSEQ multiplex PCR; TCRdb stores in-frame clones only, minus some. This table holds 200,000 to 250,000 clones, about 85% found once. The V segment lost 8 bases and the J segment 2 bases; nucleotides outside the gene matches: 13. The germline gives CDR1 LNHNV, CDR2 YYDKDF (reference sequence). The CDR3 covers 17 residues. This receptor was obtained from a girl aged 2 to 10 in good health and CMV-seronegative. Sequencing used PBMCs. The V gene is TRBV15, the J gene TRBJ1-3; 9 bases fit TRBD1. The CDR3 coding sequence is TGTGCCACCTCCGGGACAGGGTTCTCCGGGGCTGGAAACACCATATATTTT. Protein product: CATSGTGFSGAGNTIYF.